This T cell receptor (beta chain) was obtained from a study of cytomegalovirus exposure and HLA in healthy donors (dated by TCRdb to about 2017). Study-wide context: An earlier analysis of more than 550 of the donors reported approximately 300 Gb of sequence data and around 100 million unique TCR beta sequences obtained from around 170 million T cells. About 300 gigabases of sequencing data and approximately 85 million unique TCR sequences were included in an early release covering roughly 700 HLA-typed donors. Of the roughly 410 genotyped donors, 80% to 90% were placed in the genetic ancestry cluster associated with self-reported Caucasian donors. The study aimed to test whether cataloging public T cell receptors could reveal signatures of past pathogen exposure. Using immunosequencing, the study profiled T cell repertoires from roughly 650 subjects and related those repertoires to cytomegalovirus serostatus. A separate validation cohort of some 130 different subjects was used in addition to the 666-subject first cohort. To predict cytomegalovirus infection status, the study brought together high-throughput TCR immunosequencing, statistical association of individual TCRs with disease status, and machine learning. A later analysis re-analyzed previously published TCR beta repertoires from 660 or so donors and added high-resolution HLA genotyping to study TCR occurrence patterns. Rather than using new phenotypic data, the later analysis identified candidate immune exposures from TCR beta sequences and from how often those sequences occurred across donors. In an earlier analysis of about 590 of the donors, high-throughput TCR beta sequencing was used to judge whether each TCR beta V gene segment behaved as functional or pseudogenic. Donor age, sex, ethnicity and CMV serostatus were compiled together with the repertoire data. A later genetic analysis used genome-wide SNP genotypes for 398 of the 666 donors, treating that subset as a discovery cohort. Every discovery cohort repertoire had been produced on one sequencing platform. HLA typing covered class I and class II loci at four-digit resolution. Typing coverage varied by locus: roughly 620-640 donors for A, B, C, DRB1 and DQB1; approximately 500 for DQA1; more than 600 for DPA1; 450 to 480 for DPB1. A handful of DR-DQ haplotypes were handled as single units for association and clustering because linkage in the cohort was strong. Across approximately 400 genotyped donors of the cohort, an average of approximately 240,000 unique TCR beta nucleotide sequences per donor were sequenced, and about a sixth of those sequences were non-productive.

Overall results and qualifications from the work: This cohort had only TCR beta chains sequenced, and the lack of alpha or paired-chain data limited which features could be detected. In the study, approximately 160 TCR beta chains were listed as associated with cytomegalovirus. According to a later analysis, most CMV-associated TCR beta chains appeared to be HLA-restricted, and the HLA associations seemed to be driven largely by CMV exposure. Specific HLA alleles were associated with 15,000 to 20,000 TCR beta sequences at a false discovery rate of 0.05 in a later analysis. Because HLA typing was missing for some donors at each locus, association tests included only the typed subset. A further reported finding was that TCR beta sequences accurately predicted the HLA-A and HLA-B alleles for most subjects in the first cohort. In an earlier analysis of more than 450 of the donors, most TCR beta V segments were observed in productive rearrangements about 90% or about 30% of the time, broadly matching IMGT annotations. In a later analysis, several top co-occurrence clusters were reported to appear linked to parvovirus B19, influenza, CMV and Epstein-Barr virus. Compared with equally common non-associated chains, HLA-associated TCR beta chains in a later analysis were more clonally expanded and had lower generation probabilities. For the cohort, immune exposure information was limited to CMV serostatus. According to a later analysis, TCR association rates differed among HLA loci, with DRB1 alleles showing the most associated TCRs and HLA-C alleles showing the fewest. According to the authors, the approach could potentially be generalized to other disease states and immunological phenotypes. Some IMGT-functional V segments, including TRBV6-2 and TRBV6-3, could not be told apart with the 87-base-pair reads, so those segments were excluded. Compared with the approximately 670-donor mean, donors in an Asian-associated ancestry cluster had fewer N-insertions in productive TCRs, according to a later genetic analysis. Assigning TCR associations to individual alleles was difficult when HLA alleles, especially DR and DQ, strongly co-occurred. V-gene and J-gene trimming of TCR beta chains was associated with a missense DCLRE1C variant in a later genetic analysis, and the association was replicated in an independent cohort. Because counts were too low, 15 to 20 rarely observed V segments, including chromosome 9 orphons, were left out of the earlier analysis of about 620 of the donors. Roughly uniform sequencing depth across donors was assumed in presence/absence analyses, although this assumption may not hold. Linkage disequilibrium might explain the correlated functional status among segregating V segments, but an unknown experimental factor could not be ruled out. A cluster of highly shared sequence variants was judged likely to be a technical artifact of the sequencing pipeline. The classifier was reported to diagnose cytomegalovirus status with high specificity and sensitivity in both the original cohort and the validation cohort. In vitro tests confirmed that a few of the cytomegalovirus-associated TCR beta chains recognize cytomegalovirus antigens. Across donors, most TCR sequences were observed very rarely, whereas some public TCRs were present in many individuals.

In regard to this clone: It lacks a known antigen. No quality values exist for individual bases; no much larger clone is one base distant.

In total, approximately 690 healthy bone marrow donors made up the cohort. At the time of sampling, all cohort members were nominally healthy, though unrecorded immune exposures were likely present. The donor tested CMV seronegative, placing the donor among the 350 to 400 seronegative members of the cohort. A peripheral blood sample was provided by each donor, and peripheral blood mononuclear cells were used for TCR beta sequencing. The Qiagen DNeasy Blood Extraction Kit was used to extract genomic DNA from the blood cell samples. Spanning cysteine to phenylalanine, the CDR3 consists of 13 amino acids. Only the CDR3 DNA stays, 39 bases, in frame from base 1. CDR1 SQVTM and CDR2 ANQGSEA were looked up in the germline V gene. Libraries were built with the immunoSEQ multiplex PCR assay. The multiplex PCR relied on a mix of 60 forward primers for TCR Vbeta segments and 13 reverse primers for TCR Jbeta segments. The CDR3 region of rearranged TCR beta genes was amplified from genomic DNA with a multiplex PCR assay. The Illumina HiSeq System was used to sequence the amplified TCR beta libraries as 87-base-pair reads. The published analysis was carried out like this. A later analysis tallied approximately 87 million unique TCR beta chains across the 666 repertoires, and approximately 12 million of those chains were shared by two or more donors. Raw reads were error-corrected and collapsed into unique sequences with a nearest-neighbor algorithm that merged closely related sequences to remove PCR and sequencing errors. CDR3 sequences were aligned to IMGT reference sequences to assign V, D and J gene segments. Each retained sequence needed at least a six-nucleotide match to both a V gene segment and a J gene segment. Rearrangements were called productive when the CDR3 lacked stop codons and stayed in frame with V and J; all others were non-productive. CDR3 was defined according to IMGT convention as the region running from the second conserved V-encoded cysteine to the conserved J-encoded phenylalanine. The earlier analysis of 587 of the donors excluded sequences that lacked an unambiguous match to a single V gene segment. In an earlier analysis of approximately 560 of the donors, a V segment was called functional when productive rearrangements were above 56.7%, and segregating when the standard deviation between donors exceeded 5%. To diagnose cytomegalovirus status from the catalog of TCR beta chain sequences, a statistical classification framework was built. A later analysis assigned V and J genes by comparing TCR nucleotide sequences with IMGT/GENE-DB human TR gene sequences. Using the TCRdist pipeline, a later analysis assigned CDR3 sequences along with most-parsimonious VDJ recombination scenarios. In a later analysis, every TCR beta chain was defined by the combination of its CDR3 amino acid sequence and its V-gene family, and reads without a unique V-gene family were dropped. As a way to deal with suspected cross-contamination and a sequencing artifact, a later analysis dropped approximately 570 nucleotide sequences that were highly shared and had low generation probability. For each public chain, a later analysis derived a clonal expansion index from normalized ranks of inferred template counts within each repertoire. In a later analysis, generation probabilities were computed with a VDJ recombination model fitted to out-of-frame rearrangements, and the resulting probabilities were checked against IGoR. A later analysis scored TCR-TCR, TCR-HLA and TCR-CMV co-occurrence with hypergeometric tests, applying a repertoire-size bias correction to TCR pairs. In a later analysis, false discovery rates were estimated by permuting HLA or CMV assignments 20 times. A later analysis grouped co-occurring TCRs with DBSCAN, adding TCRdist sequence similarity when clustering within HLA-allele-positive subsets. For co-occurrence clustering, repertoires with fewer than 30,000 or more than 120,000 public chains were excluded, along with several repertoires with anomalous nucleotide sharing. TCRdb retrieved this table from immuneACCESS and kept in-frame rearrangements only. Not all clones are present; in checked studies, unresolved V genes account for under half, and no reason is known for the remainder. D and trimming come from the DNA, and the V and J calls and clone size come from that table. This sample lists over 200,000 clones; approximately 80% were detected once. In total, the top ten clones hold 0.58% of the sample.

The chain couples TRBV29-1 to TRBJ2-5; there is no confident call for the D gene. The better agreement between TRBJ2-7 and the DNA end casts doubt on the J call. Sequencing used PBMCs. The sequence was obtained from a woman aged 40-49 years in good health and CMV-seronegative. This receptor has the CDR3 CSVEDLHGYEQYF. The bases are TGCAGCGTTGAAGATCTTCACGGGTACGAGCAGTACTTC.